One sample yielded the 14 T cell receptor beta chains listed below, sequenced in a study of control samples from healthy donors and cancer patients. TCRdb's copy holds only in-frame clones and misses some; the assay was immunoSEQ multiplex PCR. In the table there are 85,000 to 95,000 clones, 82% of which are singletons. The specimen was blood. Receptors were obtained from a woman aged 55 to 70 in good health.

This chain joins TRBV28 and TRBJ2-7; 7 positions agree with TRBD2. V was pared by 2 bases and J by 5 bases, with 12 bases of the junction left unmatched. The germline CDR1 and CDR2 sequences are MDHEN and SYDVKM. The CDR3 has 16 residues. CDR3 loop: CASSLEGRGRGDEQYF. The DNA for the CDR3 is TGTGCCAGCAGTTTAGAAGGGAGGGGCCGAGGGGACGAGCAGTACTTC.

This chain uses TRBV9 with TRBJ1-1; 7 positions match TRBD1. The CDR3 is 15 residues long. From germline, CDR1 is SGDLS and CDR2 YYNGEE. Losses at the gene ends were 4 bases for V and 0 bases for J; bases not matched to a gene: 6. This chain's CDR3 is CASSSQTGLNTEAFF. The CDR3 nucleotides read TGTGCCAGCAGCTCACAGACAGGGTTGAACACTGAAGCTTTCTTT.

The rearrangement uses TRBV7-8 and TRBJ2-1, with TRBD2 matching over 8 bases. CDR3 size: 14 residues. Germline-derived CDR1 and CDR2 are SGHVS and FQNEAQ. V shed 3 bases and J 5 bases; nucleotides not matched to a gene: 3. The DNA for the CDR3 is TGTGCCAGCAGCTTCCGCGGGGGGAACAATGAGCAGTTCTTC. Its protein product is CASSFRGGNNEQFF.

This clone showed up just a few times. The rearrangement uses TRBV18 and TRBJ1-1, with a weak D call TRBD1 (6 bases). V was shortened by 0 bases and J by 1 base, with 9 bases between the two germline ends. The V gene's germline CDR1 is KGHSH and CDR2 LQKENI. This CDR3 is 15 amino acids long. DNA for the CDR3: TGTGCCAGCTCACCACCGGGGGCCCCGAACACTGAAGCTTTCTTT. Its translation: CASSPPGAPNTEAFF.

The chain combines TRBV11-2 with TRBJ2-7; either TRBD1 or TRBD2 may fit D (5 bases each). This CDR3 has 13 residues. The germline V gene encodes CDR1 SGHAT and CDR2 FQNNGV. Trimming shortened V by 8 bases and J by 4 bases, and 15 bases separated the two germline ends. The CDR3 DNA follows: TGTGCCAGCGGGAGAGGTAACAGGTACGAGCAGTACTTC. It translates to CASGRGNRYEQYF.

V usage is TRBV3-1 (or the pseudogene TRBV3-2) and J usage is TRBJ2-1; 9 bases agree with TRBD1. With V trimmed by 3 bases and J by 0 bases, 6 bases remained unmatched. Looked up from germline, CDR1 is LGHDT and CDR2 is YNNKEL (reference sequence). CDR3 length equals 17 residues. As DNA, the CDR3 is TGTGCCAGCAGCCAGAGGGGACAGGGCAGCTCCTACAATGAGCAGTTCTTC. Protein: CASSQRGQGSSYNEQFF.

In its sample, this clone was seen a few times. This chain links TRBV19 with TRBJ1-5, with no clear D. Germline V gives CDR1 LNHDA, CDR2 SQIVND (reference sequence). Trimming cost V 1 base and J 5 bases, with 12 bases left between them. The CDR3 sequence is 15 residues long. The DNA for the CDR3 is TGTGCCAGTAGTATAGGAATAACTGTTGATCAGCCCCAGCATTTT. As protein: CASSIGITVDQPQHF.

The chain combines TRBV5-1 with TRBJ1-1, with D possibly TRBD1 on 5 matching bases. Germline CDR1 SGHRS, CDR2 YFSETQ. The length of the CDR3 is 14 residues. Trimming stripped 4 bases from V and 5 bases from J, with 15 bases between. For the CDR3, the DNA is TGCGCCAGCAGCAATCAGGGCGGGGAGACTGAAGCTTTCTTT. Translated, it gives CASSNQGGETEAFF.

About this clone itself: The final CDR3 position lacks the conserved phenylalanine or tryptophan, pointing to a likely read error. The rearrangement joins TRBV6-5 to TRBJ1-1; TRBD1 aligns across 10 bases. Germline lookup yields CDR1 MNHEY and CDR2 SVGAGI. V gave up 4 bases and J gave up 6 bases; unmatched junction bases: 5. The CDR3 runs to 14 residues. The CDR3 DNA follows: TGTGCCAGCAGTTTATTCGGACAGGGGGCTGAAGCTTTCCTT. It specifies CASSLFGQGAEAFL.

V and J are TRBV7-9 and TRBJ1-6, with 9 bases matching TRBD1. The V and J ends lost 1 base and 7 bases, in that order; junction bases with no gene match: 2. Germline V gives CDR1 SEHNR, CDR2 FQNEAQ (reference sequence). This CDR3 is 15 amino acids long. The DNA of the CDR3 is TGTGCCAGCAGCTTAGAAGGGACAGGGAATTCACCCCTCCACTTT. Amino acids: CASSLEGTGNSPLHF.

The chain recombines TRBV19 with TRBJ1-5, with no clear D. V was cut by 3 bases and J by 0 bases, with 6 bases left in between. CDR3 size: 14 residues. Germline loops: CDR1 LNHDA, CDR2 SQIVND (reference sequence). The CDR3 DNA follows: TGTGCCAGTAGTATTTTGGATAGCAATCAGCCCCAGCATTTT. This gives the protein CASSILDSNQPQHF.

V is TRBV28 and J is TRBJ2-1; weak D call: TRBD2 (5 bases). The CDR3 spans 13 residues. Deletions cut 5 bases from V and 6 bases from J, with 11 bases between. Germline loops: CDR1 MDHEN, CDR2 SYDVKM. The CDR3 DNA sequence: TGTGCCAGCAGTCCGTGGACTCCCAATGAGCAGTTCTTC. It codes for CASSPWTPNEQFF.

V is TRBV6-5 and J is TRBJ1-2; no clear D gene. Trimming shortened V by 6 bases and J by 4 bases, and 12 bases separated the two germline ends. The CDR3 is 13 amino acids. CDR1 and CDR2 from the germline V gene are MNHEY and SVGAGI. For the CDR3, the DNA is TGTGCCAGCAGCACCCCGGGCCCCTATGGCTACACCTTC. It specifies CASSTPGPYGYTF.

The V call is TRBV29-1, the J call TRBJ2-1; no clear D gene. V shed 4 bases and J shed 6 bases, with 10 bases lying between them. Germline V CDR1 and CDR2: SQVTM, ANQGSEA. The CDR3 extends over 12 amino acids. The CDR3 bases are TGCAGCGTTGTCGAAGGACCCAATGAGCAGTTCTTC. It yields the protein CSVVEGPNEQFF.